This TCR beta chain is from a study of T cells in narcolepsy. Trimming stripped 7 bases from V and 0 bases from J, with 4 bases between. The CDR3 extends over 13 amino acids. CDR1 and CDR2 (germline): MNHNY, SVGAGI (reference sequence). Study-wide points: Autoreactive clonotypes reportedly recurred in blood of same and different patients, not controls.

Here immunoSEQ multiplex PCR was the method, and the copy in TCRdb shows in-frame clones only, minus some. The repertoire holds roughly 30,000 clones, 80% to 90% seen once, with roughly 0.89% in the top ten. The sample holds a few counts of this clone. What it recognizes is unknown. Input material: memory (CD45RA-) CD4+ T cells from blood. V usage is TRBV6-6 and J usage is TRBJ2-6; D not certain. This receptor was identified in a human donor in good health. The CDR3 region is CASTRSGANVLTF. The CDR3 coding sequence is TGTGCCAGCACTCGCTCTGGGGCCAACGTCCTGACTTTC.